This entry concerns a single T cell receptor (beta chain). V was shortened by 0 bases and J by 3 bases, with 12 bases between the two germline ends. The V gene's germline CDR1 is SGHRS and CDR2 YFSETQ. The CDR3 has 16 amino acids. Donors had nominal health at sampling but likely had unrecorded immune exposures. The data were taken from a study of cytomegalovirus exposure and HLA in healthy donors. Turning to the study itself: Of several hundred genotyped donors, 81% grouped in the Caucasian-associated ancestry cluster.

PCR used 60 Vbeta primers and 13 Jbeta primers. Data came from immunoSEQ multiplex PCR; TCRdb stores just in-frame clones and leaves some out. The data hold 180,000 or so clones, with roughly 85% observed a single time. The sequenced sample was PBMCs. This chain uses TRBV5-1 with TRBJ1-4; possibly TRBD1 for D (6 bases). This TCR was sampled from a man between 50 and 59 years old in good health and CMV-seropositive. For the CDR3, the DNA is TGCGCCAGCAGCTTGGCCCAGGGGTCCCCTAATGAAAAACTGTTTTTT. Encoded protein: CASSLAQGSPNEKLFF.